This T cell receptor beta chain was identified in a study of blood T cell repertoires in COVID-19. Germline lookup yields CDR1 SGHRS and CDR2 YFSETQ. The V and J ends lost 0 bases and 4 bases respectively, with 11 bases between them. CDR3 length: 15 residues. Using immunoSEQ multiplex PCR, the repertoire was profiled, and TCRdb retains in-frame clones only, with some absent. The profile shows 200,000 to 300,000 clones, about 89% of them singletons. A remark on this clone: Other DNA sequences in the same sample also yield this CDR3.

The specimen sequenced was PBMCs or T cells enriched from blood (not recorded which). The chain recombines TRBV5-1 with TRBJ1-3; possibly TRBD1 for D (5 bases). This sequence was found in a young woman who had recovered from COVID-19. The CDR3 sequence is CASSLGRGSGNTIYF. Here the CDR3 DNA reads TGCGCCAGCAGCTTGGGAAGGGGCTCCGGAAACACCATATATTTT.